These T cell receptor beta chains were read from a single sample in a study of shared clonotypes between healthy human individuals. Sequencing was performed with immunoSEQ multiplex PCR; in TCRdb, only in-frame clones are kept and a portion is missing. The sample carries around 940,000 clones, over 75% recorded once. The sample was memory CD4+ T cells sorted from blood. These receptors all come from a man younger than 35 in good health. Both conserved end residues are part of each CDR3. Fields, in order: V gene, J gene, clone size, CDR3 protein. Only part of the rows carry a size: once, few, many, or a class if the clone is expanded.

>TRBV29-1|TRBJ2-7|few
CSVETRGKQYF
>TRBV6-4|TRBJ1-1|-
CASSVRLNTEAFF
>TRBV6-5|TRBJ1-2|few
CASSPDNYGYTF
>TRBV30|TRBJ1-2|few
CAWSLKTAGVYGYTF
>TRBV7-8|TRBJ2-2|few
CASSLGAAGYTGELFF
>TRBV6-5|TRBJ2-3|-
CASTHRGQGPDTQYF
>TRBV19|TRBJ2-3|-
CASSPRELTDTQYF
>TRBV5-1|TRBJ2-3|once
CASSLGGLSTDTQYF
>TRBV5-6|TRBJ2-5|-
CASSLEQQETQYF
>TRBV11-2|TRBJ2-1|many
CASSRLSSGAYNEQFF
>TRBV13|TRBJ1-6|-
CASSELDRAASPLHF
>TRBV11-3|TRBJ2-1|-
CASSLHSGSDEQFF
>TRBV18|TRBJ1-4|-
CASSPTPLTEKLFF